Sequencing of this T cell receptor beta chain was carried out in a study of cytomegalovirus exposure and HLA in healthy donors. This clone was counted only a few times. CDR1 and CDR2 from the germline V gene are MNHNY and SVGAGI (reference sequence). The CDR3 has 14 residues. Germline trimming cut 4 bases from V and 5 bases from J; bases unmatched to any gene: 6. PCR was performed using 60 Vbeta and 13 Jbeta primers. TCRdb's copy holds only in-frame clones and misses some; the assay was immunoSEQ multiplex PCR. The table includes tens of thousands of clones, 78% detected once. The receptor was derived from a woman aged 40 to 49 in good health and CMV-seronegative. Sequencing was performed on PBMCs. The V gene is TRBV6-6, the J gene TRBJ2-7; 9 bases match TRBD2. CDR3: CASSSVAGVDEQYF. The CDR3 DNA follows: TGTGCCAGCAGTTCCGTAGCGGGAGTTGACGAGCAGTACTTC.